These T cell receptor beta chains were read from a single sample in a study of cytomegalovirus exposure and HLA in healthy donors. Produced via immunoSEQ multiplex PCR; TCRdb's table is partial and in-frame only. Altogether 100,000 to 150,000 clones are present, 75% to 90% being singletons, with the ten largest covering about 4%. Input material: PBMCs. All receptors come from a man aged 18 to 35 in good health and CMV-seropositive. Each CDR3 is given with its conserved first and last residue. Each record gives: V gene, CDR3 protein.

TRBV5-4,CASSWPKSSGGADTQYF
TRBV2,CATLEDRGKETQYF
TRBV6-5,CASSANNRANSPLHF
TRBV2,CASSEALRGKDGYTF
TRBV6-8,CASTIRGHTEAFF
TRBV29-1,CSVGPTSGENYEQYF
TRBV7-2,CASSFISLGEITQETQYF
TRBV27,CASSSGLAGGLNEQFF
TRBV5-1,CASSLADRHGYTF
TRBV5-6,CASSPSWGAGANVLTF
TRBV9,CASSAQDSYEQYF
TRBV7-6,CASSPYRTGGFGYTF
TRBV5-1,CASSFRQGADGYTF
TRBV5-1,CASSLGSRGNSPLHF
TRBV5-1,CASSLHGTGPYTEAFF
TRBV15,CATKQGSSTYEQYF
TRBV30,CAWREGTGGRDGYTF
TRBV5-1,CASSRESPNTDTQYF
TRBV12-5,CASAPSSYNEQFF
TRBV5-5,CASSWTVSGNTIYF
TRBV4-1,CASSPTIMDRAYGYTF
TRBV7-9,CASSRREGRTRDEQYF
TRBV19,CASSMGGRYEQFF
TRBV15,CATSGLLANERNEQFF
TRBV4-1,CASSQDPSGGFTDTQYF
TRBV7-2,CASSLGWERSYTF
TRBV7-9,CASSLGRAGLEQFF
TRBV5-6,CASSRWTDRGRRDTGELFF
TRBV15,CATSPQGESNQPQHF
TRBV25-1,CASSPRQGATEAFF
TRBV27,CASTSGGLDTQYF
TRBV25-1,CASSRSGYGYTF
TRBV2,CASSVQSPGLSPLHF
TRBV7-2,CASSLNGGATEQYF
TRBV28,CASSSLPGNTIYF
TRBV2,CASTLDRGDGYTF
TRBV11-2,CASSPGDRDTGELFF
TRBV5-6,CASSLGQGASPLHF